This T cell receptor beta chain was documented in a study of T cells after yellow fever vaccination. A process of 5'RACE template switching, which added a universal primer site and UMIs, was used to make TCR cDNA. Using its own MiXCR run on the 5' RACE reads, TCRdb lists one record per CDR3 protein. Among about 340,000 distinct CDR3 sequences, approximately 4.2% were seen once, and the ten largest hold 20% to 30%. On this clonotype: Antigen: not known.

The CDR3 is made up of 15 amino acids. Germline V lookup: CDR1 DFQATT, CDR2 SNEGSKA (reference sequence). Trimming cost V 5 bases and J 7 bases, with 22 bases left between them. Study-wide results and limits: Of the clonotypes, a small share occurred in both CD4 and CD8 compartments. Weaker, the secondary response peaked sooner, at day 5 versus 15.

The specimen comprised PBMCs, sampled 5 days after the yellow fever booster vaccination. The chain uses TRBV20-1 and TRBJ2-3, with D perhaps matching TRBD1 or TRBD2 (5 bases each). The receptor was derived from a man aged 18 to 29 who received the YFV17D yellow fever vaccine. The CDR3: CSASEGGRGSHTQYF. CDR3 DNA: TGCAGTGCTTCAGAGGGCGGACGGGGCTCCCATACGCAGTATTTT.